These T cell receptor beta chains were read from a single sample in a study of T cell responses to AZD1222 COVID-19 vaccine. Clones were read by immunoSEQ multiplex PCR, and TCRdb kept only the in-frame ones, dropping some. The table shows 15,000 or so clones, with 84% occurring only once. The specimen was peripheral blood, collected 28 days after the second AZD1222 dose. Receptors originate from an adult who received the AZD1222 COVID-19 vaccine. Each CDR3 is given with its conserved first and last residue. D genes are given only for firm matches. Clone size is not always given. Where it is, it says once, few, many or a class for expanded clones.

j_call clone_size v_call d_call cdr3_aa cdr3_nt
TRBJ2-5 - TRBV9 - CASSVEEHLGRTQYF TGTGCCAGCAGCGTAGAGGAACACCTTGGTAGGACCCAGTACTTC
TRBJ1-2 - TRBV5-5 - CASSLQTGETF TGTGCCAGCAGCTTACAGACAGGAGAGACCTTC
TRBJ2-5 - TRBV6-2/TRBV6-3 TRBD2 CASSYLPGGAHQETQYF TGTGCCAGCAGTTACTTGCCCGGGGGGGCACATCAAGAGACCCAGTACTTC
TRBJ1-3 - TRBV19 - CASSMVPGNTIYF TGTGCCAGTAGTATGGTTCCTGGAAACACCATATATTTT
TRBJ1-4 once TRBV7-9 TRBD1 CASSPGQAKTNEKLFF TGTGCCAGCAGCCCGGGACAGGCGAAAACTAATGAAAAACTGTTTTTT
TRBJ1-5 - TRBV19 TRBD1 CASSMDRIDQPQHF TGTGCCAGTAGTATGGACAGGATAGATCAGCCCCAGCATTTT
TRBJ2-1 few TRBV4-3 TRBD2 CASSQGLAGGARNEQFF TGCGCCAGCAGCCAGGGACTAGCGGGAGGGGCTAGGAATGAGCAGTTCTTC
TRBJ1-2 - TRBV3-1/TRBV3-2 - CASSPPGRAGSGYTF TGTGCCAGCAGCCCTCCCGGTCGAGCAGGGTCGGGCTACACCTTC
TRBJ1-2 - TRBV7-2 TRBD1 CASSLGPNLGGTAYGYTF TGTGCCAGCAGCCTGGGACCTAATTTGGGTGGGACAGCCTATGGCTACACCTTC
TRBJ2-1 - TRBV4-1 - CASSLKVDSYNEQFF TGCGCCAGCAGTCTTAAAGTAGACTCCTACAATGAGCAGTTCTTC
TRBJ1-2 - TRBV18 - CASSLYAREGYTF TGTGCCAGCTCACTATACGCAAGAGAAGGCTACACCTTC
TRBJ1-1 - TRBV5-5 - CASSAGTVNTEAFF TGTGCCAGCAGCGCCGGGACGGTGAACACTGAAGCTTTCTTT
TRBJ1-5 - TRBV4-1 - CASSHQLAGGVGQPQHF TGCGCCAGCAGCCACCAATTGGCCGGGGGGGTCGGACAGCCCCAGCATTTT
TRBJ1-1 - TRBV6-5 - CASSYAGENTEAFF TGTGCCAGCAGTTACGCCGGGGAGAACACTGAAGCTTTCTTT
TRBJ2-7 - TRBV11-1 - CASSLARKSYEQYF TGTGCCAGCAGCTTAGCCAGGAAGAGCTACGAGCAGTACTTC
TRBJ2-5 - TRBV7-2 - CASTREGTQYF TGTGCCAGCACCCGTGAGGGGACCCAGTACTTC
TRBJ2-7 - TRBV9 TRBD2 CASSAGTSGRAAYEQYF TGTGCCAGCAGCGCCGGGACTAGCGGGAGGGCCGCCTACGAGCAGTACTTC
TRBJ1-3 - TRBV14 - CASSQDLYFSGNTIYF TGTGCCAGCAGCCAAGATTTGTACTTCTCTGGAAACACCATATATTTT
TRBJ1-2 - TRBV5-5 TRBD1 CASSARQGAIDGYTF TGTGCCAGCAGCGCGAGACAGGGGGCTATCGATGGCTACACCTTC
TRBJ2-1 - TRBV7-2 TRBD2 CASREGLAGSNEQFF TGTGCCAGCAGGGAGGGACTAGCGGGATCCAATGAGCAGTTCTTC
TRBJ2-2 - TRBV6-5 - CASSYSTYNTGELFF TGTGCCAGCAGTTACTCGACCTACAACACCGGGGAGCTGTTTTTT
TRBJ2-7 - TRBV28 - CASSSPGHPNLYEQYF TGTGCCAGCAGTTCCCCGGGACACCCGAACCTATACGAGCAGTACTTC
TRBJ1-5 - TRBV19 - CASIRDGGGNQPQHF TGTGCCAGTATCCGGGACGGGGGTGGCAATCAGCCCCAGCATTTT
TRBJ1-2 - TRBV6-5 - CASRRDTNYGYTF TGTGCCAGCAGGCGCGACACGAACTATGGCTACACCTTC
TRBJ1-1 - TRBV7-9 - CASSRGGNTEAFF TGTGCCAGCAGCCGAGGAGGGAACACTGAAGCTTTCTTT
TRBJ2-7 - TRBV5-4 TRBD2 CASSLSLGSGRTYEQYF TGTGCCAGCAGCTTAAGTCTAGGGAGCGGGAGGACCTACGAGCAGTACTTC
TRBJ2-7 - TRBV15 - CATSRGGLTYEQYF TGTGCCACCAGCAGAGGAGGACTGACCTACGAGCAGTACTTC
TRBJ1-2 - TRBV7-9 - CASSFGTLYGYTF TGTGCCAGCAGCTTCGGGACACTCTATGGCTACACCTTC
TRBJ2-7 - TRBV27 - CASSFGGPSYEQYF TGTGCCAGCAGTTTCGGCGGCCCCTCCTACGAGCAGTACTTC
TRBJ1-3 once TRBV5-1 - CASSFEGQVGNTIYF TGCGCCAGCAGCTTCGAGGGGCAGGTTGGAAACACCATATATTTT
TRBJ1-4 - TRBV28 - CASSLPAQGGSATNEKLFF TGTGCCAGCAGTTTACCCGCACAGGGAGGATCTGCAACTAATGAAAAACTGTTTTTT
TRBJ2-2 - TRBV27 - CASSPGQGTGELFF TGTGCCAGCAGCCCGGGGCAGGGCACCGGGGAGCTGTTTTTT
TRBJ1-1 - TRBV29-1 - CSVSRGTEAFF TGCAGCGTTTCACGGGGGACTGAAGCTTTCTTT
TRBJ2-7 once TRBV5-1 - CASSPTTDYYEQYF TGCGCCAGCAGCCCAACGACGGACTACTACGAGCAGTACTTC
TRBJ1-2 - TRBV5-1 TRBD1 CASSLVSGTGNGYTF TGCGCCAGCAGCCTCGTGTCCGGGACAGGGAATGGCTACACCTTC
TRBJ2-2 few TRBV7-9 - CASSLGGGAFTGELFF TGTGCCAGCAGCTTAGGAGGGGGTGCTTTCACCGGGGAGCTGTTTTTT
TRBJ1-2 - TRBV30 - CAWSVSSFGYTF TGTGCCTGGAGTGTATCCAGTTTTGGCTACACCTTC
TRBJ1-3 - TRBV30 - CAWEPGSGNTIYF TGTGCCTGGGAGCCAGGCTCTGGAAACACCATATATTTT
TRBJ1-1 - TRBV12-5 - CASGLHRDLNTEAFF TGTGCTAGTGGTCTCCACAGAGACTTGAACACTGAAGCTTTCTTT